The 11 T cell receptor beta chains below all came from one sample that was sequenced in a study of tumor and adjacent non-tumor tissue in lung cancer. The template was RNA from unsorted bulk tissue. A modified ARM-PCR protocol with three rounds of nested PCR amplified TCRbeta. TCRdb reprocessed the multiplex PCR reads with MiXCR, giving one entry per CDR3 protein. The sample records roughly 200,000 distinct CDR3 sequences, 70% to 75% being singletons. Sequencing input: lung tumor tissue. All receptors come from a man aged 55 to 70 with non-small cell lung cancer.

This clonotype appeared a few times. This may be a read error: a much more frequent sequence differs by one nucleotide. The chain carries TRBV20-1 and TRBJ1-5; 9 nucleotides agree with TRBD1. In germline, CDR1 is DFQATT, CDR2 SNEGSKA (reference sequence). V shed 5 bases, J shed 5 bases, and the junction held 7 bases outside the gene matches. The CDR3 spans 14 residues. This CDR3 is CSARARDRDQPQHF. The CDR3 DNA reads as TGCAGTGCTCGAGCCCGGGACAGGGATCAGCCCCAGCATTTT.

A remark on this clonotype: The junction differs from germline at one of its ends, possibly a read error. The rearrangement uses TRBV6-5 and TRBJ2-7, with D perhaps assigned TRBD1 or TRBD2 (5 bases each). This CDR3 has 13 amino acids. CDR1 is MNHEY and CDR2 is SVGAGI in the germline V gene. Here the CDR3 DNA reads TGTGCCAGCAGTTACTTTGTTCGGGGCGAGCAGTACTTT. Amino acids: CASSYFVRGEQYF.

This clonotype came up once. A read error may produce the germline difference seen at one junction end. V is TRBV13 and J is TRBJ2-2; D is undetermined. This CDR3 spans 15 amino acids. Germline lookup yields CDR1 PRHDT and CDR2 FYEKMQ (reference sequence). The CDR3 region has the DNA TGTACCAGCAAGCCTTACTCCGGTGACACCGGGGAGCTGTTTTTT. Translating it yields CTSKPYSGDTGELFF.

The chain couples TRBV11-2 to TRBJ2-2, with 9 bases fitting TRBD1. In germline, CDR1 is SGHAT, CDR2 FQNNGV. With V trimmed by 6 bases and J by 7 bases, 6 bases remained unmatched. CDR3 length: 14 residues. CDR3 DNA sequence: TGTGCCAGCAGTTTACAGGGGGCGGGCGGGGAGCTGTTTTTT. Translation: CASSLQGAGGELFF.

The chain uses TRBV7-9 and TRBJ2-7; tentative D call: TRBD1 (6 bases). Germline V CDR1 and CDR2: SEHNR, FQNEAQ (reference sequence). The CDR3 runs 13 residues. The ends were cut back, 5 bases at V and 4 bases at J, with 12 bases in the middle. CDR3 sequence (DNA): TGTGCCAGCAGCCCGGGACACTTATACGAGCAGTACTTC. Its translation is CASSPGHLYEQYF.

Notes on this clonotype: Because the CDR3 is missing its conserved closing phenylalanine or tryptophan, this is likely a read error. The genes are TRBV20-1 and TRBJ2-5; D unresolved. Germline V lookup: CDR1 DFQATT, CDR2 SNEGSKA (reference sequence). The length of the CDR3 is 11 residues. The CDR3 loop reads CNVGTVETQYT. The CDR3 bases are TGCAATGTAGGAACCGTAGAGACCCAGTACACC.

About this clonotype: Since a much larger clone is just one base distant, this may be a read error. The CDR3 region is CVSSDGTSGPYEQYF. CDR3 coding DNA: TGTGTCAGCAGTGATGGGACTAGCGGCCCCTACGAGCAGTACTTC. The chain combines TRBV6-1 with TRBJ2-7; 11 bases line up with TRBD2. The germline V gene encodes CDR1 MNHNS and CDR2 SASEGT. The CDR3 runs 15 residues.

This clonotype turned up a few times. The chain employs TRBV6-4 and TRBJ2-3; TRBD2 matches at 9 bases. J was trimmed by 1 base and V by 4 bases; bases with no gene match: 0. The germline V gene has CDR1 MRHNA and CDR2 SNTAGT. The CDR3 totals 14 residues. The CDR3 spells CASSVAGGTDTQYF. The CDR3 DNA is TGTGCCAGCAGTGTAGCGGGGGGCACAGATACGCAGTATTTT.

V gene TRBV4-3 combines with J gene TRBJ2-3, with 7 bases identical to TRBD2. Germline V lookup: CDR1 LGHNA, CDR2 YSLEER. Trimming took 8 bases from V and 11 from J; bases not matched to a gene: 25. This CDR3 is built from 17 residues. In DNA form, the CDR3 reads TGCGCCAGCTGCCCCCTGACTAGCCCCACTTCCACAAATAAGCAGTATTTT. This codes for CASCPLTSPTSTNKQYF.

Worth noting for this clonotype: The germline gene is not matched at one end of the junction; a read error may be the cause. The V gene is TRBV11-2, the J gene TRBJ2-7; D perhaps matches TRBD1 (5 bases). The CDR3 has 13 residues. Germline V CDR1 and CDR2: SGHAT, FQNNGV. CDR3 DNA sequence: TGCGCCGGCAGCTTAGACGGCCAGGGAAAGCAGTACTTC. This gives the protein CAGSLDGQGKQYF.

This chain connects TRBV11-3 to TRBJ1-2; maybe TRBD1 (5 bases). V was pared by 5 bases and J by 3 bases, with 16 bases between. The CDR3 contains 15 residues. CDR1 and CDR2 (germline): SGHNT, YENEEA. The CDR3 bases are TGTGCCAGCAGCATATCGTCAGGGTTGCACTATGGCTACACCTTC. Protein: CASSISSGLHYGYTF.